This T cell receptor beta chain was retrieved from a study of T cells in Graves' hyperthyroidism and ophthalmopathy. Notes on the study in general: Stable hyperthyroidism was separated from ophthalmopathy by a model based on 13 V-J features. Among clonotypes expanded in thyroid above 0.001, most were also found in blood.

TCR beta CDR3 region amplification was performed from RNA transcripts. HTBI primers were the set used in a first-round RT-PCR of the TCR CDR3. TCRdb re-derived calls from the multiplex PCR reads in MiXCR, one entry per CDR3 protein. This sample carries 600,000 to 650,000 distinct CDR3 sequences, around 16% of them seen once, and the ten largest clones take approximately 3.9%. In the case of this clonotype: Its antigen remains unidentified.

V was cut by 1 base and J by 5 bases, with 20 bases left in between. This CDR3 has 17 residues. Germline CDR1 SGHVS, CDR2 FQNEAQ. Material: blood. The TCR comes from a woman aged 30 to 39 with Graves' hyperthyroidism. The rearrangement joins TRBV7-8 to TRBJ1-1; D is possibly TRBD1 (5 bases). The CDR3 sequence is CASSLDTVVGVETEAFF. For the CDR3, the DNA is TGTGCCAGCAGCTTAGACACAGTAGTGGGGGTAGAGACTGAAGCTTTCTTT.